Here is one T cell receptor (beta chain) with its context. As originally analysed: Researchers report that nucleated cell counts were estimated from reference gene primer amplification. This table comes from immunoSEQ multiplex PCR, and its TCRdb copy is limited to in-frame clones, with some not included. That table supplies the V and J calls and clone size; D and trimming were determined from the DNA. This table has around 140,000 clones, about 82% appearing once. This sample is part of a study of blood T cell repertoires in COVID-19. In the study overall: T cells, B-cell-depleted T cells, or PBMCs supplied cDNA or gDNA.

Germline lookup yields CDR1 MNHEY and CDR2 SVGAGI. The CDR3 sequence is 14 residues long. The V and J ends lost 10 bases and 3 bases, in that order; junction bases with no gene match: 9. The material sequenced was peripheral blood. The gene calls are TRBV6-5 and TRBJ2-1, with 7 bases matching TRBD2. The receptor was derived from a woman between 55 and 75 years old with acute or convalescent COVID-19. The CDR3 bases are TGTGCCACCCGGGTCGCTAGCGGCTACAATGAGCAGTTCTTC. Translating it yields CATRVASGYNEQFF.